These 16 T cell receptor beta chains were all obtained from the same sample, sequenced in a study of blood T cell repertoires in COVID-19. Using immunoSEQ multiplex PCR, the repertoire was profiled, and TCRdb retains in-frame clones only, with some absent. The sample lists 130,000 or so clones; 55% to 75% were seen once. The sample consisted of peripheral blood. These receptors were taken from a woman in her seventies with acute or convalescent COVID-19.

The chain employs TRBV6-2 or TRBV6-3 and TRBJ2-7, with 8 bases fitting TRBD2. The CDR3 length is 16 residues. Looked up from germline, CDR1 is MNHEY and CDR2 is SVGEGT. The J segment lost 2 bases and the V segment lost 2 bases, leaving 8 bases of the junction unmatched. The CDR3 protein is CASSYVRLAGTYEQYF. CDR3 DNA sequence: TGTGCCAGCAGTTACGTCCGTCTAGCGGGTACCTACGAGCAGTACTTC.

This clone was seen more than once but under ten times. The gene calls are TRBV7-7 and TRBJ1-6, with a tentative D call TRBD1 (5 bases). The V gene lost 2 bases and the J gene lost 7 bases, with 12 bases spanning the gap. The CDR3 extends over 15 amino acids. CDR1 and CDR2 from the germline V gene are SSHAT and FNYEAQ (reference sequence). The DNA for the CDR3 is TGTGCCAGCAGCTTACCTCAAAACAGGAATTCACCCCTCCACTTT. Protein: CASSLPQNRNSPLHF. The variable domain in full, completed from reference TRBV7-7 and TRBJ1-6, reads GAGVSQSPRYKVTKRGQDVTLRCDPISSHATLYWYQQALGQGPEFLTYFNYEAQPDKSGLPSDRFSAERPEGSISTLTIQRTEQRDSAMYRCASSLPQNRNSPLHFGNGTRLTVT.

This clone was picked up many times. V gene TRBV6-5 combines with J gene TRBJ2-3, with 8 bases identical to TRBD2. The junction had 6 bases not matched to a gene; V was cut back by 6 bases and J by 1 base. Looked up from germline, CDR1 is MNHEY and CDR2 is SVGAGI. This CDR3 has 15 residues. The CDR3 region is CASRRAGVGTDTQYF. The CDR3 DNA reads TGTGCCAGCAGGCGAGCGGGAGTGGGCACAGATACGCAGTATTTT.

This chain links TRBV24-1 with TRBJ2-4, with TRBD1 identical over 7 bases. This CDR3 has 15 residues. CDR1 KGHDR and CDR2 SFDVKD come from the germline V gene. J was trimmed by 6 bases and V by 4 bases; bases with no gene match: 8. CDR3 region: CATSDFRDRLNIQYF. In DNA, the CDR3 is TGTGCCACCAGTGACTTCCGGGACAGACTAAACATTCAGTACTTC.

This clone was detected only once. The chain joins TRBV28 to TRBJ2-2; the match to TRBD1 covers 9 bases. The length of the CDR3 is 14 residues. Germline V CDR1 and CDR2: MDHEN, SYDVKM. Unmatched junction bases numbered 5, after V lost 8 bases and J lost 4 bases. This CDR3 is CASRTTGGTGELFF. CDR3 DNA sequence: TGTGCCAGCCGTACGACAGGGGGCACCGGGGAGCTGTTTTTT.

This sequence joins TRBV5-1 and TRBJ1-1; D not certain. Germline V CDR1 and CDR2: SGHRS, YFSETQ. Trimming took off 4 bases at V and 1 base at J, with 11 bases between the two ends. This CDR3 has 14 amino acids. In DNA form, the CDR3 reads TGCGCCAGCAGCCAATACGTGGCGAACACTGAAGCTTTCTTT. This sequence encodes CASSQYVANTEAFF.

This clone has just a few counts. The chain employs TRBV10-3 and TRBJ1-1, with 11 bases matching TRBD1. This CDR3 region has 14 residues. J was trimmed by 6 bases and V by 4 bases; bases with no gene match: 4. CDR1 and CDR2 from the germline V gene are ENHRY and SYGVKD. The CDR3 DNA reads as TGTGCCATCAGTGGGACAGGGGGCAAGGCTGAAGCTTTCTTT. Translating it yields CAISGTGGKAEAFF.

J is TRBJ2-2 and V is TRBV28, with D possibly matching TRBD1 (6 bases). Germline V gene lookup returns CDR1 MDHEN and CDR2 SYDVKM. Between the trimmed V and J ends, which lost 5 bases and 4 bases, there was a span of 14 bases. This CDR3 has 15 residues. Here the CDR3 DNA reads TGTGCCAGCAGTCTGAAGGACAGCGGCACCGGGGAGCTGTTTTTT. It specifies CASSLKDSGTGELFF.

V is TRBV7-2 and J is TRBJ2-6; perhaps TRBD1 as D (6 bases). Trimming pared 1 base from V and 0 bases from J, leaving 16 bases between. Germline loops: CDR1 SGHTA, CDR2 FQGNSA. The CDR3 is made up of 19 amino acids. In DNA, the CDR3 is TGTGCCAGCAGCTTAGAAGGACAGCAAACCTTCTCTGGGGCCAACGTCCTGACTTTC. Translated, it gives CASSLEGQQTFSGANVLTF. The variable domain in full, with the rest retrieved from reference TRBV7-2 and TRBJ2-6, is GAGVSQSPSNKVTEKGKDVELRCDPISGHTALYWYRQSLGQGLEFLIYFQGNSAPDKSGLPSDRFSAERTGGSVSTLTIQRTQQEDSAVYLCASSLEGQQTFSGANVLTFGAGSRLTVL.

This chain links TRBV5-6 with TRBJ1-1; D not resolved. The CDR3 totals 13 residues. Between the trimmed V and J ends, which lost 2 bases and 1 base, there was a span of 6 bases. Germline V lookup: CDR1 SGHDT, CDR2 YYEEEE. The CDR3: CASSLGRNTEAFF. The CDR3 DNA follows: TGTGCCAGCAGCTTAGGGAGGAACACTGAAGCTTTCTTT.

The V and J genes are TRBV7-9 and TRBJ2-2, with a tentative D call TRBD1 (5 bases). Trimming removed 7 bases at V and 6 bases at J, with 9 bases between. Germline-derived CDR1 and CDR2 are SEHNR and FQNEAQ (reference sequence). The CDR3 spans 12 residues. The CDR3 nucleotides read TGTGCCAGCACCCTAGGGGCCGGGGAGCTGTTTTTT. Amino acids: CASTLGAGELFF.

This chain joins TRBV20-1 and TRBJ2-1; D is ambiguous. CDR1 is DFQATT and CDR2 is SNEGSKA in the germline V gene (reference sequence). The CDR3 spans 11 residues. V lost 3 bases and J lost 4, with 4 bases in between. CDR3: CSASPYNEQFF. In DNA form, the CDR3 reads TGCAGTGCTAGCCCTTACAATGAGCAGTTCTTC.

The chain employs TRBV5-1 and TRBJ2-3, with D perhaps TRBD1 (7 bases). CDR3 length: 16 residues. Germline lookup yields CDR1 SGHRS and CDR2 YFSETQ. V lost 0 bases, J lost 5 bases, and 16 bases lay in between. The CDR3 nucleotides read TGCGCCAGCAGCTTGGGAGGAGGGACAGCTAAAGATACGCAGTATTTT. Amino acid sequence: CASSLGGGTAKDTQYF.

The chain employs TRBV6-6 and TRBJ2-1; 13 bases map to TRBD2. Trimming took 5 bases from V and 5 from J; bases not matched to a gene: 12. The length of the CDR3 is 18 residues. The germline CDR1 and CDR2 sequences are MNHNY and SVGAGI (reference sequence). CDR3 sequence (DNA): TGTGCCAGCAGTCGTCATACTAGCGGGAGGGCCCGAGACAATGAGCAGTTCTTC. It is translated as CASSRHTSGRARDNEQFF.

This chain uses TRBV5-1 with TRBJ2-7; 12 bases are a match to TRBD2. After removal of 4 bases from V and 2 bases from J, the junction contained 7 bases not matched to a gene. The CDR3 runs 16 residues. The germline V gene encodes CDR1 SGHRS and CDR2 YFSETQ. CDR3: CASSEGLAGITYEQYF. For the CDR3, the DNA is TGCGCCAGCAGCGAAGGACTAGCGGGGATTACCTACGAGCAGTACTTC.

This clone was detected only a few times. V and J are TRBV7-2 and TRBJ2-3; D is possibly TRBD2 (6 bases). The CDR3 is 16 residues long. V lost 5 bases, J lost 2 bases, and 17 bases lay in between. Per the germline V gene, CDR1 is SGHTA and CDR2 is FQGNSA. The CDR3, as DNA: TGTGCCAGCAGCCTTAGAATGGGCGGGGACACAGATACGCAGTATTTT. Its protein product is CASSLRMGGDTDTQYF.